These T cell receptor beta chains were read from a single sample in a study of blood T cell repertoires in COVID-19. Measured with immunoSEQ multiplex PCR; TCRdb has only the in-frame clones, and not every one. This sample has under 200,000 clones, with around 82% found just once. The sequenced sample consisted of PBMCs or T cells enriched from blood (not recorded which). All receptors come from a woman in her sixties or seventies with acute COVID-19. CDR3s include the opening cysteine and the closing phenylalanine or tryptophan.

v_call,j_call,cdr3_aa
TRBV5-1,TRBJ1-2,CASSGERGSGYTF
TRBV4-2,TRBJ1-4,CASSQDKETANEKLFF
TRBV12-3/TRBV12-4,TRBJ1-3,CASRELLGNTIYF
TRBV7-2,TRBJ1-6,CASSLEGDRVWSPLHF
TRBV24-1,TRBJ2-5,CATSEALVVPETQYF
TRBV19,TRBJ2-5,CASSTGLETQYF
TRBV2,TRBJ2-5,CASRGTKQETQYF
TRBV9,TRBJ1-2,CASSDAGDYTF
TRBV9,TRBJ1-2,CASSAADGSNYGYTF
TRBV19,TRBJ2-3,CASHRGRGDTQYF
TRBV19,TRBJ1-1,CASSARGNLNTEAFF
TRBV7-2,TRBJ2-2,CASAGSGLNTGELFF
TRBV28,TRBJ2-3,CASSGGGGASPQYF
TRBV5-3,TRBJ1-3,CARSTEGGLRNTIYF
TRBV7-8,TRBJ1-4,CASSLRLTGHLNEKLFF
TRBV2,TRBJ2-3,CASSAGTSVGPDTQYF
TRBV7-9,TRBJ1-2,CASSLSSDYGYTF
TRBV7-9,TRBJ1-2,CASSPPTGYYGYTF
TRBV10-3,TRBJ1-2,CAIRLTAGGYTF
TRBV11-3,TRBJ1-1,CASSSGQMNTEAFF
TRBV5-1,TRBJ2-1,CASSLGDRGNEQFF
TRBV2,TRBJ2-5,CASQREQETQYF
TRBV19,TRBJ2-1,CASSSIGLADNEQFF
TRBV5-1,TRBJ1-6,CASSPTVAGEISPLHF
TRBV7-2,TRBJ2-3,CASSEIAGGTDTQYF
TRBV10-3,TRBJ2-1,CAIKASNSEQFF
TRBV9,TRBJ2-4,CASSAGTGDGIQYF
TRBV9,TRBJ2-1,CASSVASPSSYNEQFF
TRBV27,TRBJ1-2,CASSLRARQDGRYFTF
TRBV12-3/TRBV12-4,TRBJ2-3,CASSQWDTQYF
TRBV2,TRBJ2-7,CASLLDYEQYF
TRBV3-1/TRBV3-2,TRBJ1-3,CASSQVSGNTIYF
TRBV30,TRBJ2-2,CAWRYSPGELFF
TRBV5-4,TRBJ1-1,CASSQNTEAFF